The 6 T cell receptor beta chains below all came from one sample that was sequenced in a study of blood T cell repertoires in COVID-19. Sequenced by immunoSEQ multiplex PCR; TCRdb stores in-frame clones only, minus some. This table has 300,000 or so clones, roughly 85% appearing once. Material: PBMCs or T cells enriched from blood (not recorded which). Every receptor here comes from a woman in her thirties or forties with acute COVID-19.

The chain uses TRBV7-9 and TRBJ2-2, with 9 bases matching TRBD1. This CDR3 spans 16 amino acids. V lost 5 bases to trimming and J lost 2 bases; unmatched junction nucleotides: 6. Germline V gene sequence: CDR1 SEHNR, CDR2 FQNEAQ (reference sequence). The CDR3 DNA is TGTGCCAGCAGCCAGCCGGGACAGGGAAACACCGGGGAGCTGTTTTTT. It yields the protein CASSQPGQGNTGELFF.

V and J are TRBV7-9 and TRBJ1-1; TRBD1 is a possible D gene (6 bases). This CDR3 has 16 amino acids. Germline V gene data show CDR1 as SEHNR and CDR2 as FQNEAQ (reference sequence). Trimming pared 2 bases from V and 1 base from J, leaving 14 bases between. The CDR3 bases are TGTGCCAGCAGCTTAAGAACAGGGCAGAAGAACACTGAAGCTTTCTTT. Protein product: CASSLRTGQKNTEAFF.

V usage is TRBV11-3 and J usage is TRBJ2-7; 12 bases align to TRBD1. After removal of 4 bases from V and 7 bases from J, the junction contained 2 bases not matched to a gene. Germline V gene data show CDR1 as SGHNT and CDR2 as YENEEA. The CDR3 covers 13 residues. The CDR3 coding sequence is TGTGCCAGCAGCTGGGACAGGGGGCGGGAGCAGTACTTC. Its protein is CASSWDRGREQYF.

This clone was seen more than once but under ten times. The chain is built from TRBV6-5 and TRBJ2-7; TRBD2 is a possible D gene (6 bases). The CDR3 loop spans 15 amino acids. V was trimmed by 7 bases and J by 0 bases, leaving 16 bases between them. Germline values: CDR1 MNHEY, CDR2 SVGAGI. The CDR3 DNA sequence: TGTGCCAGCAAAATGCCTGGGGGGAGCTCCTACGAGCAGTACTTC. Protein sequence: CASKMPGGSSYEQYF.

The sample holds a few counts of this clone. The chain couples TRBV6-5 to TRBJ1-6; 7 nucleotides match TRBD1. The CDR3 length is 16 residues. V trimming: 4 bases; J trimming: 1 base; junction bases outside the gene matches: 4. In germline, CDR1 is MNHEY, CDR2 SVGAGI. CDR3 DNA: TGTGCCAGCAGTTCACTACAGGGGTCCTATAATTCACCCCTCCACTTT. Residues: CASSSLQGSYNSPLHF.

V gene TRBV5-1 combines with J gene TRBJ1-1; D not certain. This CDR3 comprises 13 residues. Germline CDR1 reads SGHRS; CDR2 reads YFSETQ. V shed 4 bases and J shed 1 base, with 8 bases lying between them. CDR3 sequence (DNA): TGCGCCAGCAGCCTTCAGTGGAACACTGAAGCTTTCTTT. As protein: CASSLQWNTEAFF. Drawing the rest from reference TRBV5-1 and TRBJ1-1, the complete variable domain is KAGVTQTPRYLIKTRGQQVTLSCSPISGHRSVSWYQQTPGQGLQFLFEYFSETQRNKGNFPGRFSGRQFSNSRSEMNVSTLELGDSALYLCASSLQWNTEAFFGQGTRLTVV.